The 8 T cell receptor beta chains in this list originate from one sample, sequenced in a study of T cell responses to AZD1222 COVID-19 vaccine (dated by TCRdb to the early 2020s). The library relied on the immunoSEQ multiplex PCR assay. In TCRdb, the immuneACCESS table is reduced to in-frame sequences with V and J assigned. These tables do not hold every clone; where another copy was compared, an unresolved V gene accounts for under half, and the others remain unexplained. This sample comprises tens of thousands of clones, approximately 90% of them detected only once. The ten largest clones add up to about 30% of the sample. The time point label corresponds to: about 28 days (+/-7) after the second vaccine dose. The sample consisted of peripheral blood, taken 28 days after the second AZD1222 dose. Receptors originate from an adult who received the AZD1222 COVID-19 vaccine.

V gene TRBV27 combines with J gene TRBJ2-7; D not certain. Germline V gene lookup returns CDR1 MNHEY and CDR2 SMNVEV (reference sequence). There are 12 residues in the CDR3. The germline V and J ends were trimmed by 0 bases and 5 bases, with 5 bases remaining between them. CDR3 protein: CASSLSGHEQYF. The DNA of the CDR3 is TGTGCCAGCAGTTTATCGGGCCACGAGCAGTACTTC.

The V gene is TRBV7-6, the J gene TRBJ2-6, with TRBD2 matching 12 bases. Germline V gives CDR1 SGHVS, CDR2 FNYEAQ. Trimming took 3 bases from V and 4 from J; bases not matched to a gene: 7. CDR3 length: 18 amino acids. CDR3 DNA sequence: TGTGCCAGCAGCTTCCAGACTAGCGGGAGTGTGGGGGCCAACGTCCTGACTTTC. Translating gives CASSFQTSGSVGANVLTF.

The chain joins TRBV7-9 to TRBJ2-6; D not certain. Germline V gene lookup returns CDR1 SEHNR and CDR2 FQNEAQ (reference sequence). Trimming removed 2 bases from V and 0 bases from J, with 8 bases in between. The CDR3 has 16 amino acids. CDR3 residues: CASSLFGPSGANVLTF. In DNA, the CDR3 is TGTGCCAGCAGCTTATTCGGTCCCTCTGGGGCCAACGTCCTGACTTTC.

The genes are TRBV6-5 and TRBJ2-4, with 7 bases lining up with TRBD1. Trimming at V came to 5 bases and at J to 8 bases, leaving 6 bases not matched to a gene. The CDR3 runs to 13 residues. Germline lookup yields CDR1 MNHEY and CDR2 SVGAGI. CDR3 nucleotides: TGTGCCAGCAGTCGACAGGGCTCTGACATTCAGTACTTC. Translation gives CASSRQGSDIQYF.

CDR3 sequence: CASSDRDRADTQYF. In nucleotides, the CDR3 is TGTGCCAGCAGCGACCGGGACAGGGCGGATACGCAGTATTTT. This sequence joins TRBV11-2 and TRBJ2-3; 9 bases agree with TRBD1. CDR3 length: 14 residues. Germline trimming cut 5 bases from V and 6 bases from J; bases unmatched to any gene: 6. Per germline, CDR1 SGHAT and CDR2 FQNNGV.

This sequence joins TRBV27 and TRBJ2-5; 11 bases are a match to TRBD2. Trimming at V came to 5 bases and at J to 2 bases, leaving 10 bases not matched to a gene. Germline CDR1 MNHEY, CDR2 SMNVEV (reference sequence). This CDR3 spans 17 amino acids. The CDR3 protein is CASSNLGPSGGQETQYF. The CDR3 DNA reads TGTGCCAGCAGTAACCTCGGTCCTAGCGGGGGGCAAGAGACCCAGTACTTC.

The V and J genes are TRBV2 and TRBJ1-3; weak D call: TRBD1 (6 bases). The V end was cut by 8 bases, the J end by 0 bases, with 11 bases between. Germline V lookup: CDR1 SNHLY, CDR2 FYNNEI. The CDR3 has 14 residues. The CDR3 here is CASANRVSGNTIYF. DNA for the CDR3: TGTGCCAGCGCAAACAGGGTCTCTGGAAACACCATATATTTT.

The gene calls are TRBV6-5 and TRBJ2-3; 9 nucleotides line up with TRBD2. Germline V gives CDR1 MNHEY, CDR2 SVGAGI. The length of the CDR3 is 15 residues. V gave up 0 bases and J gave up 8 bases; unmatched junction bases: 6. CDR3: CASSYSIAGEGTQYF. The CDR3 DNA sequence: TGTGCCAGCAGTTACTCGATAGCGGGAGAGGGTACGCAGTATTTT.